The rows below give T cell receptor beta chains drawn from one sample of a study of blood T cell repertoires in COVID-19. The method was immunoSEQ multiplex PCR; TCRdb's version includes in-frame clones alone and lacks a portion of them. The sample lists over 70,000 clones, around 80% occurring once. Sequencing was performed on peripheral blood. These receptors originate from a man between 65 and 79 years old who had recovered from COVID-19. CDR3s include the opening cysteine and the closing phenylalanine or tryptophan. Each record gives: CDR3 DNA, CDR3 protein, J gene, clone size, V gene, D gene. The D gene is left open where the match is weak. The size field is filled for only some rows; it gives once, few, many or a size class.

TGTGCCAGTAGTATAGCCCCTCACAGGGCCGGGGAGCTGTTTTTT CASSIAPHRAGELFF TRBJ2-2 - TRBV19 -
TGTGCCATCAGTGAACGGGACAGGGGATCGATCCCCTATAGCAATCAGCCCCAGCATTTT CAISERDRGSIPYSNQPQHF TRBJ1-5 - TRBV10-3 TRBD1
TGTGCCAGCAGCGTAGACCCGGGGGTGCTAGCGGGGGGAGACGATGAGCAGTTCTTC CASSVDPGVLAGGDDEQFF TRBJ2-1 - TRBV9 TRBD2
TGCGCCAGCAGGCTCTCGGGGGCGGGAGGGAACAATGAGCAGTTCTTC CASRLSGAGGNNEQFF TRBJ2-1 - TRBV5-1 TRBD2
TGTGCCAGCAGCTTAGCGGGGAGGACCGGGGAGCTGTTTTTT CASSLAGRTGELFF TRBJ2-2 many TRBV13 -
TGTGCCAGCAGCCAGGCGGGAGCAAATTTTCGGGGCTACACCTTC CASSQAGANFRGYTF TRBJ1-2 - TRBV6-5 -
TGTGCCAGCAGTCCCGGACATAGTTCCTACGAGCAGTACTTC CASSPGHSSYEQYF TRBJ2-7 once TRBV27 -
TGCGCCAGCAGCACCACACCGGGACAGGGACCCTACGAGCAGTACTTC CASSTTPGQGPYEQYF TRBJ2-7 - TRBV5-1 TRBD1
TGTGCCAGCAGTCCCGGGACAGGGAAAGCAGATACGCAGTATTTT CASSPGTGKADTQYF TRBJ2-3 - TRBV28 TRBD1
TGTGCCAGTAGTATGGCGGAGTATGACGGCTACACCTTC CASSMAEYDGYTF TRBJ1-2 - TRBV19 -
TGTGCCAGCAGCTTGGGGGGGAGGCAGCCCCAGCATTTT CASSLGGRQPQHF TRBJ1-5 - TRBV14 -
TGTGCCAGCAGCTTAGAAGGGACAGGCCCTTACAATGAGCAGTTCTTC CASSLEGTGPYNEQFF TRBJ2-1 - TRBV11-3 TRBD1
TGTGCCAGCAGCTCCCGCTTAGCGGGGGGCTCCTACGAGCAGTACTTC CASSSRLAGGSYEQYF TRBJ2-7 - TRBV7-2 TRBD2
TGTGCCAGCCGTTCAGGGGGAGCGTATAATTCACCCCTCCACTTT CASRSGGAYNSPLHF TRBJ1-6 - TRBV19 TRBD1
TGTGCCAGCAGCGCGGGTAACTACGCGAATGAGCAGTTCTTC CASSAGNYANEQFF TRBJ2-1 - TRBV9 -
TGTGCCAGCAGTTTATCCCGTCAGACCCAGTACTTC CASSLSRQTQYF TRBJ2-5 - TRBV28 -
TGCGCCAGCAGCTTGTGGCCGGGACTAGCCACCGGGGAGCTGTTTTTT CASSLWPGLATGELFF TRBJ2-2 - TRBV5-1 TRBD2
TGTGCCAGCAGCTTAGATTATCTGGGACAGTACACCGGGGAGCTGTTTTTT CASSLDYLGQYTGELFF TRBJ2-2 - TRBV11-2 TRBD1
TGCGCCAGCAGCCAAGTGCCCGCAGGGGATCGCACTGAAGCTTTCTTT CASSQVPAGDRTEAFF TRBJ1-1 - TRBV4-3 -
TGCGCCAGCAGCCCGAATATAAGACAGGGCGAAGCTTTCTTT CASSPNIRQGEAFF TRBJ1-1 few TRBV5-1 TRBD1
TGTGCCAGCAGCTCCTATGGACTAGCGGGGGGTCGTCGGTACAATGAGCAGTTCTTC CASSSYGLAGGRRYNEQFF TRBJ2-1 few TRBV11-3 TRBD2
TGTGCCAGCAGGAGCTCGTTTAACACTGAAGCTTTCTTT CASRSSFNTEAFF TRBJ1-1 once TRBV28 -
TGCAGCGTTATGAGACAGGGGGCTGATACTGAAGCTTTCTTT CSVMRQGADTEAFF TRBJ1-1 - TRBV29-1 TRBD1
TGTGCCAGCAGCCGCGGACGGGGTGGGGGCTACACCTTC CASSRGRGGGYTF TRBJ1-2 - TRBV11-3 -
TGTGCCAGCAGCTTAGCCCGGGGGGCGGTGAGTGAAAAACTGTTTTTT CASSLARGAVSEKLFF TRBJ1-4 few TRBV7-9 -
TGTGCCAGCAGCCCCCGAGGGACAGTGGGGAACACTGAAGCTTTCTTT CASSPRGTVGNTEAFF TRBJ1-1 - TRBV7-2 TRBD1
TGTGCCACCAGCAGAAGGACTAGCGGGAGTACAAATGAGCAGTTCTTC CATSRRTSGSTNEQFF TRBJ2-1 - TRBV15 TRBD2
TGTGCCAGCAGCTTGGGGGGGCTGAGCTCCTACGAGCAGTACTTC CASSLGGLSSYEQYF TRBJ2-7 - TRBV7-9 -
TGTGCCACCCAATTTCCGGGACAGCAAGAGACCCAGTACTTC CATQFPGQQETQYF TRBJ2-5 - TRBV2 TRBD1
TGTGCCAGCAGCCGATCAGGCGCGGGAGGCACAGATACGCAGTATTTT CASSRSGAGGTDTQYF TRBJ2-3 - TRBV3-1/TRBV3-2 TRBD2
TGTGCCAGCAGCAGGACATCTACCCACGAGCAGTACTTC CASSRTSTHEQYF TRBJ2-7 - TRBV7-2 -
TGTGCCAGCAGCTTTACAGGGTACATGGGAAACACCATATATTTT CASSFTGYMGNTIYF TRBJ1-3 few TRBV7-9 -
TGTGCCAGCAGTCCCCAGGGCAGTCGAGTCCCCGATGGCTACACCTTC CASSPQGSRVPDGYTF TRBJ1-2 - TRBV28 -
TGTGCCAGCAGCCGGTTAAGGGGGCCCTACGAGCAGTACTTC CASSRLRGPYEQYF TRBJ2-7 few TRBV6-2/TRBV6-3 TRBD1
TGTGCCAGCAGCTTGGTGGAGGCCCTGGGGTATGGCTACACCTTC CASSLVEALGYGYTF TRBJ1-2 - TRBV7-2 -
TGTGCCAGCAGGGAGTGGATTTCCACAGATACGCAGTATTTT CASREWISTDTQYF TRBJ2-3 - TRBV28 -
TGTGCCACCAGTGGCCCGATTAGCGGGGGGGACAATGAGCAGTTCTTC CATSGPISGGDNEQFF TRBJ2-1 - TRBV24-1 TRBD2
TGTGCCAGCAGCCAGTATACCAGGGGGCCCTCCTACGAGCAGTACTTC CASSQYTRGPSYEQYF TRBJ2-7 few TRBV7-6 TRBD1
TGTGCCAGCAGCCAAACAGGGGGCGGGTTGAATCAGCCCCAGCATTTT CASSQTGGGLNQPQHF TRBJ1-5 - TRBV3-1/TRBV3-2 TRBD1
TGTGCCTGGAGTCTGACAGGGCTCTCCTATAATTCACCCCTCCACTTT CAWSLTGLSYNSPLHF TRBJ1-6 - TRBV30 TRBD1
TGTGCCAGCAGCGTAGTAAGGGGGTCGAACACTGAAGCTTTCTTT CASSVVRGSNTEAFF TRBJ1-1 - TRBV9 -
TGCGCCAGCAGCTTGGCCAAAGGGACAGGGGGCAACACTGAAGCTTTCTTT CASSLAKGTGGNTEAFF TRBJ1-1 few TRBV5-1 TRBD1